This T cell receptor beta chain was profiled in a study of cytomegalovirus exposure and HLA in healthy donors. Broader study findings: Likely technical artifact: a cluster of highly shared sequence variants. Cytomegalovirus status was reportedly diagnosed by the classifier with high specificity and sensitivity. A few of the chains that were CMV-associated were confirmed in vitro to be specific for CMV antigens.

The PCR contained 60 Vbeta and 13 Jbeta primers. Clones were read by immunoSEQ multiplex PCR, and TCRdb kept only the in-frame ones, dropping some. The profile shows 150,000 to 200,000 clones, 82% of them singletons. Comment on this clone: Its antigen is not identified.

The CDR3 spans 15 residues. Germline lookup yields CDR1 SGHNT and CDR2 YYREEE (reference sequence). J was trimmed by 4 bases and V by 2 bases; bases with no gene match: 7. The chain couples TRBV5-4 to TRBJ2-7, with 9 bases fitting TRBD1. This clonotype was obtained from a man between 35 and 55 years old in good health and CMV-seronegative. Material for sequencing was PBMCs. CDR3 sequence (DNA): TGTGCCAGCAGCTTAGAATCCGGGACAGGGTACGAGCAGTACTTC. Its translation is CASSLESGTGYEQYF.